This T cell receptor beta chain originates from a study of beta chain features in type 1 diabetes. Study-wide results and limits: The study found moderately but significantly shorter TCRB CDR3s in all four CD4+ subsets of Type 1 diabetes patients. A cDNA-based sequencing approach could over-represent cells with high TCR expression.

This clone appeared a few times. Antigen: not known. Per germline, CDR1 SEHNR and CDR2 FQNEAQ (reference sequence). The CDR3 extends over 17 amino acids. V lost 5 bases to trimming and J lost 1 base; unmatched junction nucleotides: 11. Based on CD45RO/CCR7/CD25/CD127/CD95/CD27, CD4+ regulatory, stem cell-like memory, naive and central memory cells were sorted. The study reverse transcribed the entire isolated RNA, so it sequenced expressed TCRB transcripts. Samples of naive, central memory and regulatory T cells yielded a mean of around 3.4 million reads. Repertoires were generated with immunoSEQ multiplex PCR, while TCRdb's copy carries only in-frame clones and drops some. The data contain 680,000 or so clones, about an eighth of them seen just once; the ten biggest clones take up less than 0.025%.

Sequenced input: naive CD4+ T cells from blood. This chain uses TRBV7-9 with TRBJ2-1; TRBD2 matches at 7 bases. This TCR was sampled from a young man with type 1 diabetes. The CDR3 loop reads CASSPLLAFGSYNEQFF. The DNA of the CDR3 is TGTGCCAGCAGCCCCCTACTAGCGTTCGGGTCCTACAATGAGCAGTTCTTC.